This record concerns one TCR beta chain sequence. Its antigen is currently unknown. The sample is drawn from a study of T cells in Graves' hyperthyroidism and ophthalmopathy. Amplification of TCR beta CDR3 regions used RNA as the template. The TCR CDR3 first-round RT-PCR relied on the HTBI primer set. TCRdb analysed the multiplex PCR reads with MiXCR anew, one entry per CDR3 protein. The table shows approximately 430,000 distinct CDR3 sequences, with approximately 15% occurring only once. General study results and limits: Ophthalmopathy, which appeared later, was predicted by the model a median 6.5 months before onset. Most clonotypes that expanded in the thyroid above 0.001 also showed up in blood.

With 1 base removed from V and 2 bases from J, the gap between germline ends came to 6 bases. In germline, CDR1 is SGHNT, CDR2 YENEEA. The CDR3 sequence is 14 residues long. Exclusion criteria comprised uncontrolled infection, other autoimmune disease, pregnancy or lactation. Based on clinical symptoms, serum thyroxine and TRAb, thyroid ultrasound and orbital computed tomography, diagnoses were reached. The chain couples TRBV11-3 to TRBJ1-3; D unclear. This receptor was obtained from a man aged 18-30 years with Graves' ophthalmopathy. What was sequenced was blood. The CDR3 is CASSLGSPGNTIYF. CDR3 nucleotide sequence: TGTGCCAGCAGCTTAGGCAGTCCTGGAAACACCATATATTTT.